This paragraph reports one T cell receptor beta chain. Other DNA sequences of this sample code for an identical CDR3. The data derive from a study of blood T cell repertoires in COVID-19. The CDR3 loop spans 15 amino acids. CDR1 and CDR2 (germline): MNHEY, SVGAGI. V was pared by 6 bases and J by 1 base, with 13 bases between. Profiling relied on immunoSEQ multiplex PCR, and the TCRdb table lists in-frame clones only, not all of them. The sample contains some 190,000 clones, 75% to 90% of which appear only once. Sequenced: peripheral blood. This sequence joins TRBV6-5 and TRBJ1-5, with D possibly being TRBD1 (6 bases). This sequence originates from a man aged 55 to 69 with acute or convalescent COVID-19. In DNA form, the CDR3 reads TGTGCCAGCAGCCCAGGACAGACCAGCAATCAGCCCCAGCATTTT. Its protein is CASSPGQTSNQPQHF.